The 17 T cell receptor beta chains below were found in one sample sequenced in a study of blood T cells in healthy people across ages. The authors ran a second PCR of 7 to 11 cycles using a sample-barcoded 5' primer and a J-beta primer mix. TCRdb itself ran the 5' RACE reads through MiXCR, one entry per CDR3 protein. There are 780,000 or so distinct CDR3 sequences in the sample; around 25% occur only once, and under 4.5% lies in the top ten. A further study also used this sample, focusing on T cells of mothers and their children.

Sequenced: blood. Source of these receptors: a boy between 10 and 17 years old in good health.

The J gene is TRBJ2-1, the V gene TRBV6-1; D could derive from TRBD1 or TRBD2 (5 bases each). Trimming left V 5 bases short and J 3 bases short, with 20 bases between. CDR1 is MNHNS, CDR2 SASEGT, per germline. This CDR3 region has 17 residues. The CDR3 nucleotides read TGTGCCAGCAGTCAAGGGACCCCAACCACTTTCTACAATGAGCAGTTCTTC. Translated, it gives CASSQGTPTTFYNEQFF.

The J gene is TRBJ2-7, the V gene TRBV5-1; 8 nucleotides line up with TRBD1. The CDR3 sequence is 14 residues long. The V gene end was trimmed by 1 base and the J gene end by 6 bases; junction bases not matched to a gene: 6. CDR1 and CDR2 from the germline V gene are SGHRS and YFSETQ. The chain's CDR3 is CASSLSDRVPEQYF. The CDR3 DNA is TGCGCCAGCAGCTTGTCGGACAGGGTCCCCGAGCAGTACTTC.

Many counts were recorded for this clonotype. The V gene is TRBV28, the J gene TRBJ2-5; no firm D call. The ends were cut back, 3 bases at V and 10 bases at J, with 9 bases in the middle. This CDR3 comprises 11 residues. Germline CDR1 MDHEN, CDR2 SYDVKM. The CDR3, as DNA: TGTGCCAGCAGTTTCTCGGGCGGCCAGTACTTC. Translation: CASSFSGGQYF.

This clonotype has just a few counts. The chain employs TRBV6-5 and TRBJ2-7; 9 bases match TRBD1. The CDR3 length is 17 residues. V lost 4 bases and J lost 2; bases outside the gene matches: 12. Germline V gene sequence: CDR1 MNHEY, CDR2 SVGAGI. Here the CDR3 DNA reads TGTGCCAGCAGTTCTTTGGCCGGGACAGGGAATCCCTACGAGCAGTACTTC. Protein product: CASSSLAGTGNPYEQYF.

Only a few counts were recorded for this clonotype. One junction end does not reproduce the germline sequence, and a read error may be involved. CDR3 sequence: CACSSPGSGELPGANVLTF. CDR3 sequence (DNA): TGTGCCTGCAGCTCCCCGGGCAGCGGGGAGCTCCCCGGGGCCAACGTCCTGACTTTC. The V and J genes are TRBV7-9 and TRBJ2-6; 7 bases agree with TRBD2. CDR1 is SEHNR, CDR2 FQNEAQ, per germline (reference sequence). This CDR3 is built from 19 residues.

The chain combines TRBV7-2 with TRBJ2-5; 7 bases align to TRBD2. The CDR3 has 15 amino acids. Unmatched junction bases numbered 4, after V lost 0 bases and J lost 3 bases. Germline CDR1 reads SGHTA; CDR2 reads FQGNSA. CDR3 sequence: CASSLAGGRKETQYF. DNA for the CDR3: TGTGCCAGCAGCTTAGCAGGCGGGAGAAAAGAGACCCAGTACTTC.

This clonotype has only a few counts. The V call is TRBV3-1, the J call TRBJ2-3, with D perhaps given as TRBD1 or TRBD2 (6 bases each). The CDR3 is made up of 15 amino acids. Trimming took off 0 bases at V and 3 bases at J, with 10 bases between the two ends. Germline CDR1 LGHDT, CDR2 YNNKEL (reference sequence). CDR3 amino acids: CASSQDGGGTDTQYF. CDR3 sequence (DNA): TGTGCCAGCAGCCAAGACGGAGGGGGGACAGATACGCAGTATTTT.

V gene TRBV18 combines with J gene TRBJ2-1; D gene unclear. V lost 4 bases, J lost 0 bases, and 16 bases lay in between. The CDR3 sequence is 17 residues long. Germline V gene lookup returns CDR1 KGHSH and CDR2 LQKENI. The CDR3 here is CASSRTPQSSSYNEQFF. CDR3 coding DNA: TGTGCCAGCTCACGAACCCCGCAGTCAAGCTCCTACAATGAGCAGTTCTTC.

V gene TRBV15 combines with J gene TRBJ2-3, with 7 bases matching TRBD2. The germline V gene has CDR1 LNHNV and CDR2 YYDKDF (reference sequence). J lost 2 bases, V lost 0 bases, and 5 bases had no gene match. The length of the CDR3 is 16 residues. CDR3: CATSRDMGLYTDTQYF. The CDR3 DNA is TGTGCCACCAGCAGAGATATGGGACTATACACAGATACGCAGTATTTT.

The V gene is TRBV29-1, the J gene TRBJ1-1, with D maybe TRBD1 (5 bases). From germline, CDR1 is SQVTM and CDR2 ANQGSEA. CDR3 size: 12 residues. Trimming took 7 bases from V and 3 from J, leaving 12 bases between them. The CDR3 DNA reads TGCAGCGGATGGGACGGTGACACTGAAGCTTTCTTT. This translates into CSGWDGDTEAFF.

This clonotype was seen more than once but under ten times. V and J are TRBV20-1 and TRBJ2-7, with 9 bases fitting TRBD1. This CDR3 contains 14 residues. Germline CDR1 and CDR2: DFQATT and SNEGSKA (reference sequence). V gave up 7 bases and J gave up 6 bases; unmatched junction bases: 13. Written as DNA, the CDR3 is TGCAGTGTTACCCACCAACAGGGGGCGGGCGAGCAGTACTTC. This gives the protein CSVTHQQGAGEQYF.

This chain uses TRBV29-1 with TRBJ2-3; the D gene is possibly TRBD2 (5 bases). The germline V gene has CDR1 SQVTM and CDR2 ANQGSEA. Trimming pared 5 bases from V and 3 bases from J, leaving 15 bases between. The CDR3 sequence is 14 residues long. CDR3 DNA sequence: TGCAGCGTTCCGGACGCTAGCCGGACAGATACGCAGTATTTT. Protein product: CSVPDASRTDTQYF.

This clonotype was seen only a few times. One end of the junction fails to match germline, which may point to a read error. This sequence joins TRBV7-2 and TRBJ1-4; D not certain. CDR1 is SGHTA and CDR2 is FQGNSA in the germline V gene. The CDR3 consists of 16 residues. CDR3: CASSLGFSASKEKLFF. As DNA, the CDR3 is TGTGCCAGCAGCTTAGGTTTTTCGGCGTCTAAAGAAAAACTGTTTTTT.

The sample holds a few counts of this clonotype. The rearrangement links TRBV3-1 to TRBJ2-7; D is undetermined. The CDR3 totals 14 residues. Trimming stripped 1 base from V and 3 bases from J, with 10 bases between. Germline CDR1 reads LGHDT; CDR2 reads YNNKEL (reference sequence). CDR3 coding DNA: TGTGCCAGCAGCCAAGTACCCGGCCGCTACGAGCAGTACTTC. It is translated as CASSQVPGRYEQYF.

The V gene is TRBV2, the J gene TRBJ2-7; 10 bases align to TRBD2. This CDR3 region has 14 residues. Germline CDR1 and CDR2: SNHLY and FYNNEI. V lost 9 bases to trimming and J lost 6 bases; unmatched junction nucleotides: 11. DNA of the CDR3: TGTGCCAGGGGCAGCGGGAGGGCCTCGGGCGAGCAGTACTTC. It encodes CARGSGRASGEQYF.

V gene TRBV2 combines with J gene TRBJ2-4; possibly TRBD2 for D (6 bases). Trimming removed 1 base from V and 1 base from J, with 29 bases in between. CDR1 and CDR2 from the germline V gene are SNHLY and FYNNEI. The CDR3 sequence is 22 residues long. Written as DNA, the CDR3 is TGTGCCAGCAGTGAAGTATGGGGTGTCGGGCGGGGAGTAAAAGGGGCCAAAAACATTCAGTACTTC. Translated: CASSEVWGVGRGVKGAKNIQYF.

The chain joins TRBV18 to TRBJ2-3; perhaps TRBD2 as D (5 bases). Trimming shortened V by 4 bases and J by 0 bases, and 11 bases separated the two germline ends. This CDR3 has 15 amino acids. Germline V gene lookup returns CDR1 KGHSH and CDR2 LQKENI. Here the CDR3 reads CASSQDYSSTDTQYF. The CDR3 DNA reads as TGTGCCAGCTCACAAGACTATTCAAGCACAGATACGCAGTATTTT.